The present T cell receptor beta chain was sequenced within a study of response to subunit inactivated influenza vaccine. Germline CDR1 reads SGHTA; CDR2 reads FQGNSA. J gave up 5 bases and V 1 base, and 7 bases lay outside the gene matches. This CDR3 spans 15 amino acids. From the RT-PCR reads, TCRdb called clonotypes with MiXCR, one entry per CDR3 protein. The sample contains about 520,000 distinct CDR3 sequences, about 25% of which appear only once. Study results and limitations: Few additional T cells are recruited per seasonal influenza vaccination, authors suggested.

Comments on this clonotype: Antigen specificity is unknown.

The gene calls are TRBV7-2 and TRBJ2-5, with 7 nucleotides matching TRBD1. The sample consisted of CD4+ T cells sorted from PBMCs, taken roughly 5 days after vaccination. This sequence originates from a man in his fifties who received an inactivated influenza vaccine. The CDR3 DNA is TGTGCCAGCAGCTTAGTAGGGACAGTGGGTGAGACCCAGTACTTC. Residues: CASSLVGTVGETQYF.